The rows below give T cell receptor beta chains drawn from one sample of a study of T cell changes during pregnancy in multiple sclerosis. Generated by immunoSEQ multiplex PCR, the TCRdb table keeps only in-frame clones and is missing some. Among around 100,000 clones listed, around 93% were seen once. The sequencing used peripheral blood, collected after pregnancy. The receptors were gathered from a female donor with multiple sclerosis, enrolled in a pregnancy study. CDR3s include the opening cysteine and the closing phenylalanine or tryptophan. D genes are given only for firm matches. Rows may omit the clone size; those that give it use once, few, many or a size class.

v_call	j_call	d_call	clone_size	cdr3_nt	cdr3_aa
TRBV5-1	TRBJ2-1	-	-	TGCGCCAGCAGCTTGGGCCTAGCGAGATCCTACAATGAGCAGTTCTTC	CASSLGLARSYNEQFF
TRBV7-9	TRBJ2-1	-	-	TGTGCCAGCATCCTAGTGGCGGGTGGCTCCTACAATGAGCAGTTCTTC	CASILVAGGSYNEQFF
TRBV4-1	TRBJ2-7	-	-	TGCGCCAGCAGCCAAGATGGAGGTTTGAGGACCCCCTACGAGCAGTACTTC	CASSQDGGLRTPYEQYF
TRBV5-4	TRBJ1-2	-	-	TGTGCCAGCAGCTTGGTTCAGTATGGCTACACCTTC	CASSLVQYGYTF
TRBV4-1	TRBJ2-7	-	-	TGCGCCAGCAGCCATCCGGACGGACTTATCTACGAGCAGTACTTC	CASSHPDGLIYEQYF
TRBV29-1	TRBJ2-5	TRBD2	-	TGCAGCGTTGGACTAGCGGGAGGAGAGACCCAGTACTTC	CSVGLAGGETQYF
TRBV5-1	TRBJ2-7	-	-	TGCGCCAGCAGCTTGGAACAAGAGCAGTACTTC	CASSLEQEQYF
TRBV28	TRBJ2-3	TRBD2	-	TGTGCCAGCATCCCTACCGGGGCTAGCGGGCCCAGTATGAGGTCGCAGTATTTT	CASIPTGASGPSMRSQYF
TRBV11-2	TRBJ2-7	TRBD2	once	TGTGCCAGCAGACTAGCGGGGGGCTCGGGTGAGCAGTACTTC	CASRLAGGSGEQYF
TRBV9	TRBJ2-3	-	-	TGTGCCAGCAGCGTTGGCGGGAGAGGGGGAGATACGCAGTATTTT	CASSVGGRGGDTQYF
TRBV28	TRBJ2-1	TRBD2	-	TGTGCCAGCACCGGGAGGAATGAGCAGTTCTTC	CASTGRNEQFF
TRBV19	TRBJ1-1	TRBD1	-	TGTGCCAGTAGGGACAGGGACACTGAAGCTTTCTTT	CASRDRDTEAFF
TRBV27	TRBJ2-7	-	-	TGTGCCAGCAGTTTTAGCGGAGACGTGTACGAGCAGTACTTC	CASSFSGDVYEQYF
TRBV19	TRBJ1-2	TRBD1	-	TGTGCCAGTACCACGACAGGGGGTATTTATGGCTACACCTTC	CASTTTGGIYGYTF
TRBV7-2	TRBJ2-7	TRBD2	-	TGTGCCAGCAGCCGTTATCTCCGGGGGGGCCCCCCCTACGAGCAGTACTTC	CASSRYLRGGPPYEQYF
TRBV27	TRBJ1-5	TRBD1	-	TGTGCCAGCAGTTTGGGACAGGGGGACCAGCCCCAGCATTTT	CASSLGQGDQPQHF
TRBV5-1	TRBJ2-7	-	-	TGCGCCAGCGCCCTTGGACAGATCTACGAGCAGTACTTC	CASALGQIYEQYF
TRBV6-5	TRBJ1-5	-	-	TGTGCCAGCAGCTCCGCCGCAGGGTCTAATCAGCCCCAGCATTTT	CASSSAAGSNQPQHF
TRBV5-1	TRBJ1-1	-	-	TGCGCCAGCAGCTGGGGACAAAGGAACACTGAAGCTTTCTTT	CASSWGQRNTEAFF
TRBV11-2	TRBJ2-7	TRBD2	-	TGTGCCAGCAGCTTGGGGGGGTCTTCCTACGAGCAGTACTTC	CASSLGGSSYEQYF
TRBV6-1	TRBJ1-6	-	-	TGTGCCAGCAGTGAAGCGCCGATAGGGGGGGTTAATTCACCCCTCCACTTT	CASSEAPIGGVNSPLHF
TRBV5-6	TRBJ1-1	-	-	TGTGCCAGCAGCCCAGTCTACGACAAGTCGCCCACTGAAGCTTTCTTT	CASSPVYDKSPTEAFF
TRBV14	TRBJ2-2	TRBD1	-	TGTGCCAGCAGCCGCGACAGGGGGCAAACCGGGGAGCTGTTTTTT	CASSRDRGQTGELFF